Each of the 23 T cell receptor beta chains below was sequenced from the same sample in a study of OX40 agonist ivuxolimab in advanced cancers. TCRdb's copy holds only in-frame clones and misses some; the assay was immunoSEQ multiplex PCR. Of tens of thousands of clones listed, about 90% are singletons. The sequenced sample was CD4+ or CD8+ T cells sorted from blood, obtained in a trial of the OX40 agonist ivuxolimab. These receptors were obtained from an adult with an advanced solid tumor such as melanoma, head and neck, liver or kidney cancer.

For the CDR3, the DNA is TGTGCCAGCAGCGGCCACAGGGGGGATCGGTATGGCTACACCTTC. It is translated as CASSGHRGDRYGYTF. The chain recombines TRBV13 with TRBJ1-2; 8 bases are a match to TRBD1. The J segment lost 5 bases and the V segment lost 5 bases, leaving 10 bases of the junction unmatched. Germline V gives CDR1 PRHDT, CDR2 FYEKMQ (reference sequence). The CDR3 loop spans 15 amino acids.

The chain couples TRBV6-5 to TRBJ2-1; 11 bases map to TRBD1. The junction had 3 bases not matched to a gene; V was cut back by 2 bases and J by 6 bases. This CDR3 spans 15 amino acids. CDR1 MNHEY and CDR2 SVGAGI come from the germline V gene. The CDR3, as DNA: TGTGCCAGCAGTTACGAGGACAGGGGGCCCAATGAGCAGTTCTTC. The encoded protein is CASSYEDRGPNEQFF.

CDR3 sequence: CASSQDWSSHEQYF. CDR3 DNA sequence: TGCGCCAGCAGCCAAGACTGGAGTTCCCACGAGCAGTACTTC. This chain uses TRBV4-3 with TRBJ2-7; D gene uncertain. Between the trimmed V and J ends, which lost 0 bases and 5 bases, there was a span of 11 bases. The CDR3 runs to 14 residues. From germline, CDR1 is LGHNA and CDR2 YSLEER.

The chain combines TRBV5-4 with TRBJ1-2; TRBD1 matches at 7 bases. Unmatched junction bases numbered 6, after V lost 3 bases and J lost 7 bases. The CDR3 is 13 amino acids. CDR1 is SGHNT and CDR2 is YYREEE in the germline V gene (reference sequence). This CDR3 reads CASSSATGSGYTF. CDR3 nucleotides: TGTGCCAGCAGCTCCGCGACAGGGAGTGGCTACACCTTC. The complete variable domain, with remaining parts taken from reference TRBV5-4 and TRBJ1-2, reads ETGVTQSPTHLIKTRGQQVTLRCSSQSGHNTVSWYQQALGQGPQFIFQYYREEENGRGNFPPRFSGLQFPNYSSELNVNALELDDSALYLCASSSATGSGYTFGSGTRLTVV.

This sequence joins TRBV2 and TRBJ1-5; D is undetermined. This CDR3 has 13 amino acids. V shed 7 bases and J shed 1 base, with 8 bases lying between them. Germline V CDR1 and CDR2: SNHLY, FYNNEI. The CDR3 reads CASKGMSNQPQHF. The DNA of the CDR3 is TGTGCCAGCAAGGGTATGAGCAATCAGCCCCAGCATTTT.

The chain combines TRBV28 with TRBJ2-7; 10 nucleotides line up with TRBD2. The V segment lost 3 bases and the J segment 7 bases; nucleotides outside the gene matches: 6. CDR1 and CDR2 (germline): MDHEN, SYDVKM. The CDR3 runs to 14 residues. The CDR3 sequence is CASSLPGLALEQYF. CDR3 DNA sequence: TGTGCCAGCAGTTTGCCGGGACTAGCGTTGGAGCAGTACTTC.

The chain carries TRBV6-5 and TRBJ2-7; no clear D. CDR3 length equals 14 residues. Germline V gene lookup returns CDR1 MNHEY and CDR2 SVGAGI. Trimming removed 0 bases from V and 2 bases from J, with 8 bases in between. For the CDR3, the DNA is TGTGCCAGCAGTTACTCGGAAAGGACCTACGAGCAGTACTTC. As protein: CASSYSERTYEQYF.

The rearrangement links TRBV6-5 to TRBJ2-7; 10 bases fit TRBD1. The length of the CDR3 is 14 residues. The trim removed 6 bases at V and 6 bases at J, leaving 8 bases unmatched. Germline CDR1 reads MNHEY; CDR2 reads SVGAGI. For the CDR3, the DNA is TGTGCCAGCAGGATCGGACAGGGGGTATCCGAGCAGTACTTC. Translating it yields CASRIGQGVSEQYF.

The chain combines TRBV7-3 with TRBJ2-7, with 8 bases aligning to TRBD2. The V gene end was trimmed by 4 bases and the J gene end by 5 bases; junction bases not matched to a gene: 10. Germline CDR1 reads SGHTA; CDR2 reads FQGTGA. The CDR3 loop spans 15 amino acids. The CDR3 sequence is CASSSPQRELNEQYF. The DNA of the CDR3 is TGTGCCAGCAGCTCCCCACAGCGGGAGCTCAACGAGCAGTACTTC. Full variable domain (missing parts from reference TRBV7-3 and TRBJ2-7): GAGVSQTPSNKVTEKGKYVELRCDPISGHTALYWYRQSLGQGPEFLIYFQGTGAADDSGLPNDRFFAVRPEGSVSTLKIQRTERGDSAVYLCASSSPQRELNEQYFGPGTRLTVT.

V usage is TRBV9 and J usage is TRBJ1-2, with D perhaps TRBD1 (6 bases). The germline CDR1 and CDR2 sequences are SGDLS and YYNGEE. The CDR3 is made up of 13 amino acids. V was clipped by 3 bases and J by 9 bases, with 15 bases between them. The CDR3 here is CASSGSGVDRYTF. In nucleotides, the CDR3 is TGTGCCAGCAGCGGATCAGGGGTCGACCGCTACACCTTC.

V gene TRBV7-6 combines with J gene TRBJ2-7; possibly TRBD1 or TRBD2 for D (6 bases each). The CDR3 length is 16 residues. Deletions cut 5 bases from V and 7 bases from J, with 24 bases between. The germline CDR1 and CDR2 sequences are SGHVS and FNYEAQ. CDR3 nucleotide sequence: TGTGCCAGCAGCCTAGAAAGGGGCCAAAAAGGGGGGGAGCAGTACTTC. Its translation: CASSLERGQKGGEQYF.

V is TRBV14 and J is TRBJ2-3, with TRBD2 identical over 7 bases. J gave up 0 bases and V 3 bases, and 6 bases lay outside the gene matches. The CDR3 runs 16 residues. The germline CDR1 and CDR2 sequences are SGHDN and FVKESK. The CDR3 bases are TGTGCCAGCAGCCACAAGACTAGCCCGAGCACAGATACGCAGTATTTT. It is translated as CASSHKTSPSTDTQYF.

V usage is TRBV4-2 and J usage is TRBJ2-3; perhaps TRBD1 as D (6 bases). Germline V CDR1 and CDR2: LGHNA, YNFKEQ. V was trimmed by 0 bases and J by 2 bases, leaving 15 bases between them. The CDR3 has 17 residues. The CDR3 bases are TGTGCCAGCAGCCAAGAGATGGTGGGGACAACCACAGATACGCAGTATTTT. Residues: CASSQEMVGTTTDTQYF.

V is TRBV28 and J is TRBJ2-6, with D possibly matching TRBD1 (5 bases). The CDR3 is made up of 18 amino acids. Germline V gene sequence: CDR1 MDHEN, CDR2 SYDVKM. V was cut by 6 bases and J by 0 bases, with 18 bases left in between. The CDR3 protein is CASSPPQGSLSGANVLTF. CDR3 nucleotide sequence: TGTGCCAGCAGCCCCCCCCAGGGCTCCCTCTCTGGGGCCAACGTCCTGACTTTC.

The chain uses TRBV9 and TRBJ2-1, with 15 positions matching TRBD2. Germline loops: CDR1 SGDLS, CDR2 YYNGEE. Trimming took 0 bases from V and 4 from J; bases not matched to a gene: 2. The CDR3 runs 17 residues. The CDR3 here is CASSVVGTSGGYNEQFF. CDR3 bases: TGTGCCAGCAGCGTAGTTGGGACTAGCGGGGGGTACAATGAGCAGTTCTTC. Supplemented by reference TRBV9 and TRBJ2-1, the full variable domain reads DSGVTQTPKHLITATGQRVTLRCSPRSGDLSVYWYQQSLDQGLQFLIQYYNGEERAKGNILERFSAQQFPDLHSELNLSSLELGDSALYFCASSVVGTSGGYNEQFFGPGTRLTVL.

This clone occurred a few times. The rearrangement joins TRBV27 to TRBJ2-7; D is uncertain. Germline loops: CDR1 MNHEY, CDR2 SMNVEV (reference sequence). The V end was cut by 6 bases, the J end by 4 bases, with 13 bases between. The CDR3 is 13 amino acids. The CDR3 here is CASSQEGFYEQYF. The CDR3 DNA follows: TGTGCCAGCAGCCAGGAAGGGTTTTACGAGCAGTACTTC.

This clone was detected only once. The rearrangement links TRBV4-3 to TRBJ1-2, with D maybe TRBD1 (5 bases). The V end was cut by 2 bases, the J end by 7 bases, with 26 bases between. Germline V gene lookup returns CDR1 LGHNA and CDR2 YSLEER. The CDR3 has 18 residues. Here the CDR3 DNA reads TGCGCCAGCAGCCAATACAAATTTGGCGGGGGGAGGCTGGGTGGCTACACCTTC. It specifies CASSQYKFGGGRLGGYTF.

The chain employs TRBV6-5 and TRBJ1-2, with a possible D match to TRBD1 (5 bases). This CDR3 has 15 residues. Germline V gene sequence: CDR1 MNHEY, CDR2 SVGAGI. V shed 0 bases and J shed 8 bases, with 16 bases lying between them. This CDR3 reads CASSYSASGVQGYTF. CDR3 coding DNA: TGTGCCAGCAGTTACTCCGCCTCGGGGGTCCAGGGCTACACCTTC.

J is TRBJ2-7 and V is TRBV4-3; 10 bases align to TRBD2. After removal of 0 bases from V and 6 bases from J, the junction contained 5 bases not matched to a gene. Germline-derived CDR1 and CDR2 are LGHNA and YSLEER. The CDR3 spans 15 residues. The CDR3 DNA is TGCGCCAGCAGCCAAGACCCTAGCGGGAGCGGCGAGCAGTACTTC. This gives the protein CASSQDPSGSGEQYF.

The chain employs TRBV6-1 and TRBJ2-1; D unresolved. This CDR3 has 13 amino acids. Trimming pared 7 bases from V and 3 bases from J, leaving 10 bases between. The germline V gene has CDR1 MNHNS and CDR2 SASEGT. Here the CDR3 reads CASKGLGYNEQFF. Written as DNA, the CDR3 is TGTGCCAGCAAAGGGCTGGGCTACAATGAGCAGTTCTTC.

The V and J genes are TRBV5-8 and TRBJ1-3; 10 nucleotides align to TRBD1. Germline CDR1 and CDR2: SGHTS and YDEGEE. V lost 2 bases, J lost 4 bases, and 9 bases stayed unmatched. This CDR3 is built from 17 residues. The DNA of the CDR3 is TGTGCCAGCAGCTTTGACAGGGGGCTTGAGTCCGGAAACACCATATATTTT. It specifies CASSFDRGLESGNTIYF.

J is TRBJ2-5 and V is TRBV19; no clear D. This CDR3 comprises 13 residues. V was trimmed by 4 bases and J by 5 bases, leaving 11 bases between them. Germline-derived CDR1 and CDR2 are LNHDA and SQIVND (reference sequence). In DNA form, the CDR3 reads TGTGCCAGTAGTACGACCCCGTGGGAGACCCAGTACTTC. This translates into CASSTTPWETQYF.

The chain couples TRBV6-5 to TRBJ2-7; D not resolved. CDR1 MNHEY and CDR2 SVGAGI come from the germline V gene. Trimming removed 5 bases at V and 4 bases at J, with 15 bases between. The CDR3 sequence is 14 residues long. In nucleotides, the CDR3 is TGTGCCAGCAGTACCGTCCTTAACTTTTACGAGCAGTACTTC. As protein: CASSTVLNFYEQYF.